The rows below give T cell receptor beta chains drawn from one sample of a study of blood T cell repertoires in COVID-19. Sequenced by immunoSEQ multiplex PCR; TCRdb stores in-frame clones only, minus some. Among approximately 280,000 clones listed, around 89% were seen once. The sample taken for sequencing was peripheral blood. The receptors stem from a man aged 35 to 55 with acute or convalescent COVID-19. The CDR3 runs from the conserved cysteine through the conserved F or W. Fields, in order: J gene, V gene, D gene, clone size, CDR3 DNA, CDR3 protein. The D gene is left open where the match is weak. Not every row has a clone size; where given, it reads once, few, many or a size class.

TRBJ1-2,TRBV6-1,TRBD1,.,TGTGCCAGCAGTGAAAGGCTGACAGGGTTAGCTAACTATGGCTACACCTTC,CASSERLTGLANYGYTF
TRBJ2-1,TRBV18,TRBD1,.,TGTGCCAGCTCACTCCTTGGGACAGGGGAGACCTACAATGAGCAGTTCTTC,CASSLLGTGETYNEQFF
TRBJ1-2,TRBV5-4,TRBD1,.,TGTGCCAGCAGCTCACAGGGGTACCCCCTCTATGGCTACACCTTC,CASSSQGYPLYGYTF
TRBJ1-1,TRBV5-1,TRBD1,.,TGCGCCAGCAGCTCGCAGGGGGCGGTGGGTGAAGCTTTCTTT,CASSSQGAVGEAFF
TRBJ1-1,TRBV3-1/TRBV3-2,TRBD1,.,TGTGCCAGCAGCCCATGGGACAGCCTTGAAGCTTTCTTT,CASSPWDSLEAFF
TRBJ2-3,TRBV5-1,.,once,TGCGCCAGCAGCTCAGGGGCCCCAGATACGCAGTATTTT,CASSSGAPDTQYF
TRBJ1-1,TRBV5-1,.,.,TGCGCCAGCAGCTTGGAGGGCGGGGGGGCGAGAGCTTTCTTT,CASSLEGGGARAFF
TRBJ2-5,TRBV18,TRBD1,once,TGTGCCAGCTCATCCGACAGGGGGGAGACCCAGTACTTC,CASSSDRGETQYF
TRBJ2-2,TRBV7-6,.,.,TGTGCCAGCAGCTTAGCCAGTCGGGGGATCACCGGGGAGCTGTTTTTT,CASSLASRGITGELFF
TRBJ1-5,TRBV18,.,.,TGTGCCAGCTCACTATCGGGTGGAGGTCAGCCCCAGCATTTT,CASSLSGGGQPQHF
TRBJ1-1,TRBV30,.,once,TGTGCCTGGAGTGTTCGGGTACTGGACACTGAAGCTTTCTTT,CAWSVRVLDTEAFF
TRBJ1-1,TRBV19,TRBD1,.,TGTGCCAGTAGTCCCCGACAGGGAGAAGCTTTCTTT,CASSPRQGEAFF
TRBJ1-3,TRBV10-1,.,.,TGCGCCAGCCGACGGGACATCTCTGGAAACACCATATATTTT,CASRRDISGNTIYF
TRBJ1-2,TRBV28,TRBD1,.,TGTGCCAGCAGTTCGACAGGGGAGTATGGCTACACCTTC,CASSSTGEYGYTF
TRBJ1-5,TRBV7-8,.,.,TGTGCCAGCAGCTTAATCCGGGATGGGGGCTTGGGCAATCAGCCCCAGCATTTT,CASSLIRDGGLGNQPQHF
TRBJ1-1,TRBV5-1,TRBD1,.,TGCGCCAGCAGCTTGAATAACAGGGGTACTGACGCTTTCTTT,CASSLNNRGTDAFF